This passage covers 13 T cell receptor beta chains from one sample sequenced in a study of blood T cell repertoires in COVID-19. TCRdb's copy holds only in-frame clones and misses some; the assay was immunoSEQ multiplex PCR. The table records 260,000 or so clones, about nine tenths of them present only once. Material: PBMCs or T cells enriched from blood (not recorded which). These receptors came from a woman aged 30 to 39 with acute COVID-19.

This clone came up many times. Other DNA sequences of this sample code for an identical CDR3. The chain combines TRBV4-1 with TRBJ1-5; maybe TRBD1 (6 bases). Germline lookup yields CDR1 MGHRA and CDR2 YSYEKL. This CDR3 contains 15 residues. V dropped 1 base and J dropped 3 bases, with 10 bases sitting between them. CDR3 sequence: CASSQASGDNQPQHF. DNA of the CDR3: TGCGCCAGCAGCCAAGCCTCAGGGGACAATCAGCCCCAGCATTTT.

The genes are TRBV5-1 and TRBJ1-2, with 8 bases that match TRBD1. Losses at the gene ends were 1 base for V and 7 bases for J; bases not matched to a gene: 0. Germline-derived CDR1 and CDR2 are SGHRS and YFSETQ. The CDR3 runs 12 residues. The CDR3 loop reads CASSLTGGGYTF. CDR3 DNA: TGCGCCAGCAGCTTGACAGGGGGTGGCTACACCTTC.

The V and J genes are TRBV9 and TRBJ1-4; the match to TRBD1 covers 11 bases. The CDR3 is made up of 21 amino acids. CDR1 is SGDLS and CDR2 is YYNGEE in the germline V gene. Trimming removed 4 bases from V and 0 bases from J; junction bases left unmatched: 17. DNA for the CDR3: TGTGCCAGCAGCCGGGACAGGGGGAAGGACGGGGTAGGCCCAACTAATGAAAAACTGTTTTTT. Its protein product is CASSRDRGKDGVGPTNEKLFF.

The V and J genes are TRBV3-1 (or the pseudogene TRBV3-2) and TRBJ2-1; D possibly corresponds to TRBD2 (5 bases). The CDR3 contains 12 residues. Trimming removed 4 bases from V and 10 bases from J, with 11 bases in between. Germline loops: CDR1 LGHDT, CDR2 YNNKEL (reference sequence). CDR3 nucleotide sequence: TGTGCCAGCAGCCTCGGCGGGTGGGAGCAGTTCTTC. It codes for CASSLGGWEQFF.

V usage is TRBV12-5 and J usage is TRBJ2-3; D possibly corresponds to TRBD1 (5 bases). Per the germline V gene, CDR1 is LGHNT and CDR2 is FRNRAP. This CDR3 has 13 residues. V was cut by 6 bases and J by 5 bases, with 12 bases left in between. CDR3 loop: CASGPSTGDTQYF. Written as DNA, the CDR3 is TGTGCTAGTGGCCCCTCCACAGGAGATACGCAGTATTTT.

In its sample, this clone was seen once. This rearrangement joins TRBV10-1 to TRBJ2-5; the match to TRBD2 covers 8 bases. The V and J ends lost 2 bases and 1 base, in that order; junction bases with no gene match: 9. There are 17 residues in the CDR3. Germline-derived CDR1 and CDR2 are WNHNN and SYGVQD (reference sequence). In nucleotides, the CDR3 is TGCGCCAGCAGTGAGAGTGGTGCTAGCGGGCCCCAAGAGACCCAGTACTTC. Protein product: CASSESGASGPQETQYF.

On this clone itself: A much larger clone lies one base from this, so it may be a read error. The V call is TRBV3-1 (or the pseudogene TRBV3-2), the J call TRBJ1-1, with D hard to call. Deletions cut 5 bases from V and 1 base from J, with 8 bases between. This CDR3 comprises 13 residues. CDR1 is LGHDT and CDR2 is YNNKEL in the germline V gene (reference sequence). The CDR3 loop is CASSSRGNTEAFF. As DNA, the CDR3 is TGTGCCAGCAGCTCCCGGGGGAACACTGAAGCTTTCTTT.

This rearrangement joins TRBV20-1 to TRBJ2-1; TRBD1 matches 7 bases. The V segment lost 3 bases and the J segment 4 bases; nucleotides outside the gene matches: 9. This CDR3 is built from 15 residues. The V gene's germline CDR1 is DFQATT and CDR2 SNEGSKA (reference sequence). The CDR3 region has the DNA TGCAGTGCTAGTGTGAGGGGACAGATATACAATGAGCAGTTCTTC. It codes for CSASVRGQIYNEQFF.

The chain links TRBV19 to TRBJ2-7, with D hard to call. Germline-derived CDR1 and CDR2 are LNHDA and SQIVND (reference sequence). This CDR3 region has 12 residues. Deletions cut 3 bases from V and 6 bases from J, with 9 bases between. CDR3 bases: TGTGCCAGTAGTATTTTCCTCGGCGAGCAGTACTTC. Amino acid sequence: CASSIFLGEQYF. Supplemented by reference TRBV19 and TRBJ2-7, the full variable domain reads DGGITQSPKYLFRKEGQNVTLSCEQNLNHDAMYWYRQDPGQGLRLIYYSQIVNDFQKGDIAEGYSVSREKKESFPLTVTSAQKNPTAFYLCASSIFLGEQYFGPGTRLTVT.

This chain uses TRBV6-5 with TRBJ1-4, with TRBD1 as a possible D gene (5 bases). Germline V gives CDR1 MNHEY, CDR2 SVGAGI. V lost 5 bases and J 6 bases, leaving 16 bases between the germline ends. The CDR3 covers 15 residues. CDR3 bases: TGTGCCAGCAGTCCTACAGGAATCCAGGATGAAAAACTGTTTTTT. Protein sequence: CASSPTGIQDEKLFF.

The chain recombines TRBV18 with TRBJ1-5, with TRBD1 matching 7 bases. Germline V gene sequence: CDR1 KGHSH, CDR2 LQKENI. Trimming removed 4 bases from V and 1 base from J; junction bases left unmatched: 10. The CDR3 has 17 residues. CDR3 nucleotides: TGTGCCAGCTCACTCAAAACACCGGGACAGAGCAATCAGCCCCAGCATTTT. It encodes CASSLKTPGQSNQPQHF.

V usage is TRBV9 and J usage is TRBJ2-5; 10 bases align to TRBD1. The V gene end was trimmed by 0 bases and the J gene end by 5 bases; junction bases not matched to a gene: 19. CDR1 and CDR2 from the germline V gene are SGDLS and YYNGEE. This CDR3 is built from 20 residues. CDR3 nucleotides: TGTGCCAGCAGCGTAGAAACGAAGGGAGACAGGGGGCTGTCGGAGGAGACCCAGTACTTC. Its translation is CASSVETKGDRGLSEETQYF.

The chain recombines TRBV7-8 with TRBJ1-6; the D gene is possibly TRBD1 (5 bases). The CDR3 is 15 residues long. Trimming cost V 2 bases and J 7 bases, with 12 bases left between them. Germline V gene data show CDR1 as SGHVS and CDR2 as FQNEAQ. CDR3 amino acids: CASSLMGEGNSPLHF. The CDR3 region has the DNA TGTGCCAGCAGCTTAATGGGGGAGGGCAATTCACCCCTCCACTTT. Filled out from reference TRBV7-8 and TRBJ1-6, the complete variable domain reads GAGVSQSPRYKVAKRGQDVALRCDPISGHVSLFWYQQALGQGPEFLTYFQNEAQLDKSGLPSDRFFAERPEGSVSTLKIQRTQQEDSAVYLCASSLMGEGNSPLHFGNGTRLTVT.